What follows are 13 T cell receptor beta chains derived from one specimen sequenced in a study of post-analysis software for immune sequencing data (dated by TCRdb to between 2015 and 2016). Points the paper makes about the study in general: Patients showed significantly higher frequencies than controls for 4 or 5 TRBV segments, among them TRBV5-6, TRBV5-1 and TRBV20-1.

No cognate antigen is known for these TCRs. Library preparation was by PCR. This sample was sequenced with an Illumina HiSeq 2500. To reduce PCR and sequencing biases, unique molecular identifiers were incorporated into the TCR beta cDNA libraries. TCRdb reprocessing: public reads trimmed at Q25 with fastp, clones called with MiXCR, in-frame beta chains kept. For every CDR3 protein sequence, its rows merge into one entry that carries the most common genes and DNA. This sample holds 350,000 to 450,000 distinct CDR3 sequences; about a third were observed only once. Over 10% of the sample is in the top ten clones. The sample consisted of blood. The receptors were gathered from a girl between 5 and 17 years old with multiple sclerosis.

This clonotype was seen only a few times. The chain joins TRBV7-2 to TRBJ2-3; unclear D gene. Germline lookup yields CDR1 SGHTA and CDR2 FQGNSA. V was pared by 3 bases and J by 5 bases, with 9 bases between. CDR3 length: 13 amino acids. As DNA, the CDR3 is TGTGCCAGCAGCTTCGCGACGCAAGATACGCAGTATTTT. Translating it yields CASSFATQDTQYF.

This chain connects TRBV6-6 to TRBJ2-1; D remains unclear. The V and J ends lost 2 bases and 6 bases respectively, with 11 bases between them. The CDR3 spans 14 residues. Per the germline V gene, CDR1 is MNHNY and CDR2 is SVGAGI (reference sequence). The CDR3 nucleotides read TGTGCCAGCAGTTACAGGCAGTTCGGCAATGAGCAGTTCTTC. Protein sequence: CASSYRQFGNEQFF.

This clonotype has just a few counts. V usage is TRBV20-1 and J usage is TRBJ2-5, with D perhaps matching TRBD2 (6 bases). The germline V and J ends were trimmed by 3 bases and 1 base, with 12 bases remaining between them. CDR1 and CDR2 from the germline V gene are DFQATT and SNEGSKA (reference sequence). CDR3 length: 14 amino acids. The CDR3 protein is CSARRGVPQETQYF. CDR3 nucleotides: TGCAGTGCTAGGCGGGGTGTCCCCCAAGAGACCCAGTACTTC.

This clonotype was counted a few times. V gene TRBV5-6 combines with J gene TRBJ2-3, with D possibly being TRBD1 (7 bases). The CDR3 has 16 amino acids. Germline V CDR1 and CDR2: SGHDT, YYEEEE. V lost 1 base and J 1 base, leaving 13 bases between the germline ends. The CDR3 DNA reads TGTGCCAGCAGCTTGCGCGGGACAGAGGGCACAGATACGCAGTATTTT. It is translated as CASSLRGTEGTDTQYF.

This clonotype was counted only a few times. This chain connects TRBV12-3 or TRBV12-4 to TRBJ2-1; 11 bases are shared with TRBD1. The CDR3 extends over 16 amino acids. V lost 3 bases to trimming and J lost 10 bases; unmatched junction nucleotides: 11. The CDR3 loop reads CASSLSGQGEGREQFF. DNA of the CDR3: TGTGCCAGCAGTTTGTCGGGACAGGGGGAAGGGAGGGAGCAGTTCTTC.

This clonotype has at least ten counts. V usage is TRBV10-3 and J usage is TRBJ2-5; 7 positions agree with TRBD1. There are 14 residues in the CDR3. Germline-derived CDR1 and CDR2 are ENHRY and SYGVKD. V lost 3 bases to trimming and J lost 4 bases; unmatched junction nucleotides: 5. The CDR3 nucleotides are TGTGCCATCAGTGACGAGGGGGCGGGAGAGACCCAGTACTTC. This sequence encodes CAISDEGAGETQYF.

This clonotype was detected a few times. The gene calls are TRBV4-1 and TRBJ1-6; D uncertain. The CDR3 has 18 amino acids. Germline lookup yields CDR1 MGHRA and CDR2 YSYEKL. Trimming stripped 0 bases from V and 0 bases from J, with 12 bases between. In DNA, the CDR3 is TGCGCCAGCAGCCAAGATAGGTCGCAGAACTCCTATAATTCACCCCTCCACTTT. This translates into CASSQDRSQNSYNSPLHF.

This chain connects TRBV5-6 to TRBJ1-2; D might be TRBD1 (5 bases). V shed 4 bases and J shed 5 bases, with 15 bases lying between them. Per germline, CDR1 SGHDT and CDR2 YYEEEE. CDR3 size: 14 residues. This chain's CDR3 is CASSPGSGRYGYTF. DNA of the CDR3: TGTGCCAGCAGCCCCGGCTCAGGGAGGTATGGCTACACCTTC.

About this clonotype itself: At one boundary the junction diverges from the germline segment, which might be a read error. The CDR3 loop reads CDSSLQGVQETQYF. CDR3 nucleotides: TGTGACAGCTCCCTTCAGGGGGTCCAAGAGACCCAGTACTTC. The chain recombines TRBV18 with TRBJ2-5; 7 nucleotides align to TRBD1. The CDR3 consists of 14 residues. CDR1 is KGHSH and CDR2 is LQKENI in the germline V gene.

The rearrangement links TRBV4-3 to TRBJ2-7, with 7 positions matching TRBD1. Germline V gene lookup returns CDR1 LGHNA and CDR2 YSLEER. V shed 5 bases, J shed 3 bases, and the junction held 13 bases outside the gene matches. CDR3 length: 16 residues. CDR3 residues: CASSSTPGQNFYEQYF. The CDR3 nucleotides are TGCGCCAGCAGCTCAACTCCGGGACAGAATTTCTACGAGCAGTACTTC.

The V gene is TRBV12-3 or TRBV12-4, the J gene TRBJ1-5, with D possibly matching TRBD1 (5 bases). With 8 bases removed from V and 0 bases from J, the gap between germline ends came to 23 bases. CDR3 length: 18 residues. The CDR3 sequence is CASPPVHRTRYSNQPQHF. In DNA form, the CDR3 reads TGTGCCAGCCCCCCAGTCCACAGGACGAGATATAGCAATCAGCCCCAGCATTTT.

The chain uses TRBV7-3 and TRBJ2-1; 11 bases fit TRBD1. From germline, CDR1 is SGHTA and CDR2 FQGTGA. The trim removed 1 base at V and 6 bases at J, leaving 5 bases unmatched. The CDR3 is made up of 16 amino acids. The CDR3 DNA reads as TGTGCCAGCAGCTTAATTGGACAGGGGGCCTCCAATGAGCAGTTCTTC. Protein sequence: CASSLIGQGASNEQFF.

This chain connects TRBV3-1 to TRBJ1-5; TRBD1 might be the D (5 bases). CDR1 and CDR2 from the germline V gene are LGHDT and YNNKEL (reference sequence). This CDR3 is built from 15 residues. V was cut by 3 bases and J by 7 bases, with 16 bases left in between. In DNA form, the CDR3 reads TGTGCCAGCAGCCACTCTCCGGGGGTGGAACAGCCCCAGCATTTT. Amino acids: CASSHSPGVEQPQHF.